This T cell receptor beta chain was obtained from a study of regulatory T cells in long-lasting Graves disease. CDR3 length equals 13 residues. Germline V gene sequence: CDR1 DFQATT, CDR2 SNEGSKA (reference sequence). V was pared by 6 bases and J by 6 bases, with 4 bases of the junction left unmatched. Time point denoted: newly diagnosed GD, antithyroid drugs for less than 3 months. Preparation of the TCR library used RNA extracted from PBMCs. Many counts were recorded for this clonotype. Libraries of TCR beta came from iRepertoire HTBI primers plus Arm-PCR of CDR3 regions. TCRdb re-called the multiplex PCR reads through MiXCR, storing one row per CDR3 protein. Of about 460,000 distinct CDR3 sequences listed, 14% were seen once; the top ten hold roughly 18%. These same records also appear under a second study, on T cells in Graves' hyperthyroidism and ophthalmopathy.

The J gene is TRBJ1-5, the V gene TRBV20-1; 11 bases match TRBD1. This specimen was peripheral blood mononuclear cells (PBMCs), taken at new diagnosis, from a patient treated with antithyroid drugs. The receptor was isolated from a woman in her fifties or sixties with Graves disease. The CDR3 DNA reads TGCAGTGCGAGGACAGGGGGCAGTCAGCCCCAGCATTTT. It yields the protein CSARTGGSQPQHF.